The entry below describes one T cell receptor beta chain. Its target is unknown. The source of the sample is a study of a mutant IDH1 vaccine in newly diagnosed glioma. TCRdb's table, derived via immunoSEQ multiplex PCR, lists solely in-frame clones and lacks some. The sample holds around 26,000 clones; approximately 87% are singletons and the top ten take 30% to 35%. Germline V gives CDR1 KGHSH, CDR2 LQKENI. CDR3 size: 13 residues. Trimming removed 3 bases at V and 6 bases at J, with 6 bases between. The time point was: week 35, safety follow-up. Each dose of the vaccine consisted of 300 ug of mutant IDH1 20-mer peptide, with topical imiquimod.

Sequenced material: PBMCs, taken from a glioma patient whose treatment included an IDH1 peptide vaccine. The sequence derives from a man in his thirties or forties with glioma. The chain joins TRBV18 to TRBJ2-6; D gene uncertain. The CDR3 nucleotides are TGTGCCAGCTCACCTGGGAAGGCCAACGTCCTGACTTTC. It is translated as CASSPGKANVLTF.